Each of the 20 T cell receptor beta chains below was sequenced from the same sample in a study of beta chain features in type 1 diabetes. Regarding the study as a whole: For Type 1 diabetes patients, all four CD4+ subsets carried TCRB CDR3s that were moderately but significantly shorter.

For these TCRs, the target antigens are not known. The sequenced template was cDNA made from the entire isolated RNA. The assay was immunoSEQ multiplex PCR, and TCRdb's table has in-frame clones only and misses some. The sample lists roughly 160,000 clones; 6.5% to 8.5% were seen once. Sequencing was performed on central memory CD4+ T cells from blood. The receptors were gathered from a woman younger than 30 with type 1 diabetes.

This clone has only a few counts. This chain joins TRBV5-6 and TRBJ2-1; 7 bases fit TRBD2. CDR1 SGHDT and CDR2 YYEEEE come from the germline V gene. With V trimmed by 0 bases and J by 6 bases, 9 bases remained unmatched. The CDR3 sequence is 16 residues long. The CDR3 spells CASSLGVPREVNEQFF. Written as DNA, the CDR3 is TGTGCCAGCAGCTTGGGGGTACCCCGGGAGGTCAATGAGCAGTTCTTC.

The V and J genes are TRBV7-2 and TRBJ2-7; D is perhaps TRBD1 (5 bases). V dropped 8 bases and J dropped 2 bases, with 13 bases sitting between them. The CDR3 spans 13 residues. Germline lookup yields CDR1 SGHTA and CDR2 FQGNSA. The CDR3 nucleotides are TGTGCCAGCGGATCAGGGTACGCCTACGAGCAGTACTTC. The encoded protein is CASGSGYAYEQYF.

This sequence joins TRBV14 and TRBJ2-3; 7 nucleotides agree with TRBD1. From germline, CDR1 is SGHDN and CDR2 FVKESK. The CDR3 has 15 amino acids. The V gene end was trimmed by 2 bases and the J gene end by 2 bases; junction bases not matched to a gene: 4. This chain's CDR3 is CASSQTGTATDTQYF. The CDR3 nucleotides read TGTGCCAGCAGCCAAACCGGGACAGCCACAGATACGCAGTATTTT. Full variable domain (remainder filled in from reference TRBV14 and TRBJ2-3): EAGVTQFPSHSVIEKGQTVTLRCDPISGHDNLYWYRRVMGKEIKFLLHFVKESKQDESGMPNNRFLAERTGGTYSTLKVQPAELEDSGVYFCASSQTGTATDTQYFGPGTRLTVL.

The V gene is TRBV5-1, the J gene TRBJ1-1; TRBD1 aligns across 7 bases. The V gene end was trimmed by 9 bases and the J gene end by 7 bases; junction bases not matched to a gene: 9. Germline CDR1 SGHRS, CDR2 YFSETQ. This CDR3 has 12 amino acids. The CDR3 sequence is CAIQGQAYEAFF. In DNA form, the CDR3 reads TGCGCCATCCAAGGACAGGCTTATGAAGCTTTCTTT. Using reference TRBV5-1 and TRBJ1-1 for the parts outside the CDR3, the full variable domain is KAGVTQTPRYLIKTRGQQVTLSCSPISGHRSVSWYQQTPGQGLQFLFEYFSETQRNKGNFPGRFSGRQFSNSRSEMNVSTLELGDSALYLCAIQGQAYEAFFGQGTRLTVV.

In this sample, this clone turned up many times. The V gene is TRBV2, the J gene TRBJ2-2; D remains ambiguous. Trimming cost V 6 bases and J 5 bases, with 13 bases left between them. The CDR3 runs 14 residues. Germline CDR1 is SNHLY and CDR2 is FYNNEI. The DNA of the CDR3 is TGTGCCAGCAGCCTGACATCCTTGACCGGGGAGCTGTTTTTT. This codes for CASSLTSLTGELFF.

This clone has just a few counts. CDR3 sequence reads: CATSRGWTSKSDEQFF. CDR3 bases: TGTGCCACCAGCAGAGGTTGGACTAGCAAAAGCGATGAGCAGTTCTTC. The chain is built from TRBV15 and TRBJ2-1; TRBD2 matches 8 bases. Germline loops: CDR1 LNHNV, CDR2 YYDKDF (reference sequence). The V and J ends lost 1 base and 8 bases, in that order; junction bases with no gene match: 10. CDR3 length: 16 residues.

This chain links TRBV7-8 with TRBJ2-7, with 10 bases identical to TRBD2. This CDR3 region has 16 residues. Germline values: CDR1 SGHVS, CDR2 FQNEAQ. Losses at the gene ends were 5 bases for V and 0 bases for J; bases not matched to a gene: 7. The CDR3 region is CASSTPASGGSYEQYF. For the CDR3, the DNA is TGTGCCAGCAGCACCCCCGCTAGCGGGGGCTCCTACGAGCAGTACTTC.

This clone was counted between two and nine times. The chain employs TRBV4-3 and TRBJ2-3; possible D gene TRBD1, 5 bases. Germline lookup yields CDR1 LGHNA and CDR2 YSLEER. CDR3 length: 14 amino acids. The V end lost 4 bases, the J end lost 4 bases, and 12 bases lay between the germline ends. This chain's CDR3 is CASSRGAPADTQYF. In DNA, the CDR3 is TGCGCCAGCAGCCGGGGCGCGCCTGCAGATACGCAGTATTTT.

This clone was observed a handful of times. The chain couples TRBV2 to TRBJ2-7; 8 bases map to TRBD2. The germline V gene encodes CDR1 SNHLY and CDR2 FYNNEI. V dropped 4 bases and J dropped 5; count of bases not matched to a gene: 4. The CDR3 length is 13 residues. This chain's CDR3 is CASSVRGDHEQYF. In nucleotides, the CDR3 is TGTGCCAGCAGTGTGCGGGGGGACCACGAGCAGTACTTC.

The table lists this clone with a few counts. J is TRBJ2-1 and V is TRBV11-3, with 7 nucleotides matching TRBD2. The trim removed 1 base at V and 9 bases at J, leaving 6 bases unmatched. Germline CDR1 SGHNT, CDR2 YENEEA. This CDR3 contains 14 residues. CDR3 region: CASSLGGTNPEQFF. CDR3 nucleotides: TGTGCCAGCAGCTTAGGGGGGACTAACCCTGAGCAGTTCTTC.

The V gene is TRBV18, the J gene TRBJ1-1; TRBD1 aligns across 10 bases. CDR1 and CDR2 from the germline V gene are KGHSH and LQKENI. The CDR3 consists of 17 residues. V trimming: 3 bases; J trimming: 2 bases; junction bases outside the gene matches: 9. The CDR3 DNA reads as TGTGCCAGCTCACCGGGTGACAGGGGGCCGCTTAACACTGAAGCTTTCTTT. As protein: CASSPGDRGPLNTEAFF.

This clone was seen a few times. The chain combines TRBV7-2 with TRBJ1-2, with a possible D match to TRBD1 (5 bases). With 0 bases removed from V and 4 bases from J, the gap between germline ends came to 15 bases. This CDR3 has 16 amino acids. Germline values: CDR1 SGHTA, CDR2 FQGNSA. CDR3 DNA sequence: TGTGCCAGCAGCTTAGCTGCCACAGGTGGGATCTATGGCTACACCTTC. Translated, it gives CASSLAATGGIYGYTF.

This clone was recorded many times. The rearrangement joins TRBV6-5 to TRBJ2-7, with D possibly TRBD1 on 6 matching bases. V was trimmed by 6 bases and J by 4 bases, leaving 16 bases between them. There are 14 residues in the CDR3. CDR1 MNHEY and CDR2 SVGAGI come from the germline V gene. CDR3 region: CASSTQTTGYEQYF. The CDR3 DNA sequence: TGTGCCAGCAGCACGCAGACAACAGGGTACGAGCAGTACTTC.

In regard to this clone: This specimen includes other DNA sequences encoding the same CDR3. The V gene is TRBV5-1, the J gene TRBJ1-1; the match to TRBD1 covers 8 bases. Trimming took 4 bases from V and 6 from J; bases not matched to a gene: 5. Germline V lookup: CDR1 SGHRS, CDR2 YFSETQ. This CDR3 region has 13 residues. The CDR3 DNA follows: TGCGCCAGCAGCCCCGGACAGGGCCCTGAAGCTTTCTTT. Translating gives CASSPGQGPEAFF.

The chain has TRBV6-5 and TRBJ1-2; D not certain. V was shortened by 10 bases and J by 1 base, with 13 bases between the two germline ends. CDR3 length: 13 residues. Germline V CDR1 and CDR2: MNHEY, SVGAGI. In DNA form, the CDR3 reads TGTGCCACGAAGTCTGAGCTTAACTATGGCTACACCTTC. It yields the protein CATKSELNYGYTF.

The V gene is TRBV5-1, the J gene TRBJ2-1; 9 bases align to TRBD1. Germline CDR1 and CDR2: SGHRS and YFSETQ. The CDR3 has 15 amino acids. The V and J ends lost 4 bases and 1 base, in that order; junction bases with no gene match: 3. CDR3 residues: CASSDGTGSYNEQFF. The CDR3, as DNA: TGCGCCAGCAGCGACGGGACAGGGTCCTACAATGAGCAGTTCTTC. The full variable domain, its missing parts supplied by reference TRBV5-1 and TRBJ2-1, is KAGVTQTPRYLIKTRGQQVTLSCSPISGHRSVSWYQQTPGQGLQFLFEYFSETQRNKGNFPGRFSGRQFSNSRSEMNVSTLELGDSALYLCASSDGTGSYNEQFFGPGTRLTVL.

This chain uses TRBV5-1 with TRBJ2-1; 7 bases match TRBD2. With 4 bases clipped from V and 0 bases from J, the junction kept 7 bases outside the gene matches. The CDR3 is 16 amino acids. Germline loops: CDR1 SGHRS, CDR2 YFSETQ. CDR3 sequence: CASSLNIAGSYNEQFF. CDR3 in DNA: TGCGCCAGCAGCCTAAACATAGCGGGCTCCTACAATGAGCAGTTCTTC.

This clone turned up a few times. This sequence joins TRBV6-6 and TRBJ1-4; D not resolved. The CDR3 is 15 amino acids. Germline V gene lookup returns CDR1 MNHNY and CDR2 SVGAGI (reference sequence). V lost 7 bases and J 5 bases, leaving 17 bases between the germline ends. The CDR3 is CASTYSGGENEKLFF. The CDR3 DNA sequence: TGTGCCAGCACATATAGTGGAGGCGAGAATGAAAAACTGTTTTTT.

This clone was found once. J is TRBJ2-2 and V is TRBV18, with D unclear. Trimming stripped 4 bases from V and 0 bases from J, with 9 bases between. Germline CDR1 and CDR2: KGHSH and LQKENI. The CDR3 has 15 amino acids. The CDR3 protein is CASSRSRSNTGELFF. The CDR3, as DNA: TGTGCCAGCTCACGATCCAGGTCGAACACCGGGGAGCTGTTTTTT.

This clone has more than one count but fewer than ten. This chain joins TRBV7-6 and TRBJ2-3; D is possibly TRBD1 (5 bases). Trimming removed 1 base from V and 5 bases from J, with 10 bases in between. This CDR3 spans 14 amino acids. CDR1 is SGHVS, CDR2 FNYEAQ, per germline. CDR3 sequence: CASSLEGQGDTQYF. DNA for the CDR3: TGTGCCAGCAGCTTAGAGGGCCAGGGAGATACGCAGTATTTT.